This TCR beta chain was documented in a study of blood T cell repertoires in COVID-19. Trimming cost V 4 bases and J 3 bases; bases outside gene matches: 8. In germline, CDR1 is SGHDT, CDR2 YYEEEE. The CDR3 contains 15 residues. The assay was immunoSEQ multiplex PCR, and TCRdb's table has in-frame clones only and misses some. The data contain 30,000 to 35,000 clones, 85% to 95% of them seen just once; the ten biggest clones take up more than 4%. Sequencing was done on a sample of peripheral blood. This clonotype originated in a human donor in a cohort sampled during active COVID-19. The V call is TRBV5-6, the J call TRBJ2-7; 9 bases are shared with TRBD1. As DNA, the CDR3 is TGTGCCAGCAGCCCCGGGACAGGGCGTAACTACGAGCAGTACTTC. Its translation is CASSPGTGRNYEQYF.